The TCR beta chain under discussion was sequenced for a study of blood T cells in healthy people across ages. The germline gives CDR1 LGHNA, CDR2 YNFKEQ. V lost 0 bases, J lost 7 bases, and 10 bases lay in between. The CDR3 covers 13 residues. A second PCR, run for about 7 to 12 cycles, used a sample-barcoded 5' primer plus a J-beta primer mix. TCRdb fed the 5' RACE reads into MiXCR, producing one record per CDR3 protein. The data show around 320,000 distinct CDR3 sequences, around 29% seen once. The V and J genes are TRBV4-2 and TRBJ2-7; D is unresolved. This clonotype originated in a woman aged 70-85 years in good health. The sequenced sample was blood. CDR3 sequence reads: CASSQDRRQEQYF. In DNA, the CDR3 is TGTGCCAGCAGCCAAGATCGGCGCCAGGAGCAGTACTTC.